One sample yielded the 14 T cell receptor beta chains listed below, sequenced in a study of blood T cells in healthy people across ages. The use of a sample-barcoded 5' primer and a J-beta primer mix characterized a second PCR of about 7 to 12 cycles. TCRdb reanalysed the 5' RACE reads using MiXCR and keeps one entry per CDR3 protein. There are around 1.1 million distinct CDR3 sequences in the sample; around two fifths occur only once, and less than 15% lies in the top ten. The sample comprised blood. The receptors were gathered from a man aged 18 to 30 in good health.

There are a few counts of this clonotype. Its ends do not fully match the called genes, so a read error is possible. The rearrangement uses TRBV6-2 or TRBV6-3 and TRBJ2-1, with D possibly matching TRBD2 (7 bases). CDR1 is MNHEY, CDR2 SVGEGT, per germline. The CDR3 is made up of 15 amino acids. CDR3 protein: CASSHTGGAWNEQFF. The DNA of the CDR3 is TGTGCCAGCAGCCACACGGGGGGCGCGTGGAATGAACAGTTCTTC.

In this sample, this clonotype turned up many times. V and J are TRBV5-1 and TRBJ1-2; D remains unclear. Deletions cut 4 bases from V and 3 bases from J, with 10 bases between. The CDR3 spans 13 residues. Germline lookup yields CDR1 SGHRS and CDR2 YFSETQ. DNA for the CDR3: TGCGCCAGCAGCCCGGACGTTCACTATGGCTACACCTTC. This codes for CASSPDVHYGYTF.

V gene TRBV20-1 combines with J gene TRBJ2-4, with D tentatively TRBD1 (6 bases). The V gene lost 3 bases and the J gene lost 0 bases, with 12 bases spanning the gap. The CDR3 loop spans 15 amino acids. Per germline, CDR1 DFQATT and CDR2 SNEGSKA (reference sequence). CDR3 residues: CSARAGDLAKNIQYF. Written as DNA, the CDR3 is TGCAGTGCTAGGGCAGGGGACCTAGCCAAAAACATTCAGTACTTC.

There are a few counts of this clonotype. This chain uses TRBV9 with TRBJ2-3, with a possible D match to TRBD1 (6 bases). This CDR3 region has 18 residues. With 3 bases removed from V and 0 bases from J, the gap between germline ends came to 20 bases. Germline assignment: CDR1 SGDLS and CDR2 YYNGEE. CDR3 sequence reads: CASSGSTQGHFSTDTQYF. The CDR3 DNA reads as TGTGCCAGCAGCGGAAGCACACAGGGCCATTTCAGCACAGATACGCAGTATTTT.

This chain connects TRBV29-1 to TRBJ2-1; perhaps TRBD2 as D (6 bases). This CDR3 region has 14 residues. The V end was cut by 1 base, the J end by 2 bases, with 9 bases between. Per germline, CDR1 SQVTM and CDR2 ANQGSEA. The CDR3 DNA is TGCAGCGTTGAAGCCGGGGGACCCTACAATGAGCAGTTCTTC. Encoded protein: CSVEAGGPYNEQFF.

V is TRBV7-3 and J is TRBJ2-2; D is uncertain. The germline gives CDR1 SGHTA, CDR2 FQGTGA. The CDR3 has 14 residues. Trimming removed 0 bases from V and 3 bases from J, with 5 bases in between. Here the CDR3 reads CASSLTPDTGELFF. CDR3 coding DNA: TGTGCCAGCAGCTTAACCCCGGACACCGGGGAGCTGTTTTTT.

The sample holds a few counts of this clonotype. The rearrangement links TRBV27 to TRBJ1-4, with a tentative D call TRBD1 (6 bases). The ends were cut back, 9 bases at V and 5 bases at J, with 13 bases in the middle. This CDR3 has 13 amino acids. Germline CDR1 reads MNHEY; CDR2 reads SMNVEV (reference sequence). The CDR3 loop reads CASRTDRNEKLFF. The CDR3 nucleotides read TGTGCCAGTCGGACGGACAGAAATGAAAAACTGTTTTTT.

This clonotype has a handful of counts. The rearrangement joins TRBV4-1 to TRBJ2-5; tentatively, D is TRBD1 (6 bases). Trimming stripped 3 bases from V and 5 bases from J, with 25 bases between. The germline CDR1 and CDR2 sequences are MGHRA and YSYEKL. The CDR3 totals 18 residues. DNA for the CDR3: TGCGCCAGCAGCCAGGCTTCAAACAGGGCGGGTATGGGGGAGACCCAGTACTTC. Translation: CASSQASNRAGMGETQYF.

The chain uses TRBV5-1 and TRBJ1-2, with 7 bases identical to TRBD1. There are 15 residues in the CDR3. V shed 4 bases, J shed 0 bases, and the junction held 6 bases outside the gene matches. Germline CDR1 SGHRS, CDR2 YFSETQ. CDR3 sequence: CASSRRQGTNYGYTF. The CDR3 DNA reads as TGCGCCAGCAGCCGGAGACAGGGAACTAACTATGGCTACACCTTC.

This clonotype was recorded many times. This CDR3 reads CASSLQDSLTDTQYF. CDR3 bases: TGTGCCAGCAGCTTACAGGACAGCCTCACAGATACGCAGTATTTT. The chain couples TRBV7-2 to TRBJ2-3, with D perhaps matching TRBD1 (6 bases). CDR3 length equals 15 residues. Per the germline V gene, CDR1 is SGHTA and CDR2 is FQGNSA. V lost 2 bases and J lost 2, with 11 bases in between.

The rearrangement uses TRBV5-6 and TRBJ2-1; the D gene is possibly TRBD1 (7 bases). Germline lookup yields CDR1 SGHDT and CDR2 YYEEEE. The CDR3 is 14 amino acids. The V gene lost 4 bases and the J gene lost 6 bases, with 14 bases spanning the gap. The CDR3 sequence: CASSVAGQTNEQFF. As DNA, the CDR3 is TGTGCCAGCAGCGTCGCGGGACAGACCAATGAGCAGTTCTTC.

The rearrangement uses TRBV3-1 and TRBJ1-5, with D maybe TRBD1 (5 bases). The CDR3 is 14 amino acids. Looked up from germline, CDR1 is LGHDT and CDR2 is YNNKEL (reference sequence). Trimming left V 4 bases short and J 6 bases short, with 13 bases between. The CDR3 spells CASSPQAMGQPQHF. In nucleotides, the CDR3 is TGTGCCAGCAGCCCACAGGCCATGGGTCAGCCCCAGCATTTT.

The chain combines TRBV7-2 with TRBJ2-1; D gene ambiguous. V dropped 4 bases and J dropped 4 bases, with 11 bases sitting between them. The CDR3 spans 14 residues. CDR1 is SGHTA, CDR2 FQGNSA, per germline. The CDR3 coding sequence is TGTGCCAGCAGCTGGATAGGGTCGTACAATGAGCAGTTCTTC. As protein: CASSWIGSYNEQFF.

This clonotype came up a few times. The chain recombines TRBV6-1 with TRBJ1-1, with D maybe TRBD1 (5 bases). This CDR3 has 17 amino acids. Trimming took 6 bases from V and 1 from J, leaving 21 bases between them. The germline V gene has CDR1 MNHNS and CDR2 SASEGT. In nucleotides, the CDR3 is TGTGCCAGCAGCGACTGGGACGGGGGTTTAGGGAACACTGAAGCTTTCTTT. Its protein product is CASSDWDGGLGNTEAFF.